The 5 T cell receptor beta chains given below trace back to one sample, sequenced in a study of read filtering for tumor transcriptome and immune sequencing. The library was built from about 400 ng RNA with molecular barcoded adaptors for alpha/delta and beta/gamma chains. TCRdb redid the calling of the reads with MiXCR, one entry per CDR3 protein. The sample consists of around 65,000 distinct CDR3 sequences, roughly 19% of them appearing once. The specimen was a population of CD138-negative cells sorted from bone marrow. Every receptor here comes from a donor aged 40 or older with multiple myeloma.

There are a few counts of this clonotype. V and J are TRBV28 and TRBJ2-1, with 9 bases identical to TRBD2. The V and J ends lost 7 bases and 4 bases, in that order; junction bases with no gene match: 11. Germline assignment: CDR1 MDHEN and CDR2 SYDVKM. CDR3 length: 16 residues. CDR3 nucleotides: TGTGCCAGCACCCCCGATAGCGGGGGAAGTTACAATGAGCAGTTCTTC. It yields the protein CASTPDSGGSYNEQFF.

Note on this clonotype: In this CDR3 the conserved last residue, phenylalanine or tryptophan, is missing, so a read error is likely. V usage is TRBV2 and J usage is TRBJ1-2, with D possibly matching TRBD1 (6 bases). This CDR3 contains 12 residues. Trimming shortened V by 6 bases and J by 11 bases, and 16 bases separated the two germline ends. Per germline, CDR1 SNHLY and CDR2 FYNNEI. CDR3 nucleotide sequence: TGTGCCAGCAGCACAGGGAATCCTGGTTACACCTCC. This encodes CASSTGNPGYTS.

This clonotype came up many times. The chain couples TRBV4-1 to TRBJ2-1; 11 bases agree with TRBD1. V trimming: 0 bases; J trimming: 8 bases; junction bases outside the gene matches: 6. This CDR3 region has 16 residues. Germline values: CDR1 MGHRA, CDR2 YSYEKL. Written as DNA, the CDR3 is TGCGCCAGCAGCCAAGAAGGGACAGGGGGGGTGGATGAGCAGTTCTTC. It codes for CASSQEGTGGVDEQFF.

Ten or more counts support this clonotype. J is TRBJ2-1 and V is TRBV2; weak D call: TRBD2 (6 bases). Germline assignment: CDR1 SNHLY and CDR2 FYNNEI. This CDR3 has 13 residues. Trimming took off 6 bases at V and 10 bases at J, with 16 bases between the two ends. The CDR3 sequence: CASREGYGREQFF. DNA for the CDR3: TGTGCCAGCAGGGAGGGTTACGGAAGAGAGCAGTTCTTC. Complete variable domain (other parts from reference TRBV2 and TRBJ2-1): EPEVTQTPSHQVTQMGQEVILRCVPISNHLYFYWYRQILGQKVEFLVSFYNNEISEKSEIFDDQFSVERPDGSNFTLKIRSTKLEDSAMYFCASREGYGREQFFGPGTRLTVL.

The sample holds many counts of this clonotype. The CDR3 nucleotides read TGCAGTGTCGCCGGACAGGGGGGCACCACTGAAGCTTTCTTT. This gives the protein CSVAGQGGTTEAFF. The chain links TRBV20-1 to TRBJ1-1; TRBD1 agrees at 10 bases. CDR1 and CDR2 from the germline V gene are DFQATT and SNEGSKA (reference sequence). Trimming took 7 bases from V and 4 from J; bases not matched to a gene: 9. This CDR3 region has 14 residues.